This is a list of T cell receptor beta chains from one sample in a study of T cell changes during pregnancy in multiple sclerosis. The repertoire was sequenced with immunoSEQ multiplex PCR; TCRdb's copy has only in-frame clones and lacks some. The profile covers about 77,000 clones, with approximately 90% appearing a single time and approximately 2% taken by the ten largest. This sample comprised peripheral blood, obtained before pregnancy. These receptors were obtained from a female donor with multiple sclerosis, enrolled in a pregnancy study. The CDR3 runs from the conserved cysteine through the conserved F or W. The order of the fields is J gene, clone size, V gene, D gene, CDR3 DNA, CDR3 protein. A D gene is named only where the DNA matches it firmly. Clone size appears in some rows only: once, few, many, or a class for an expanded clone.

J gene: TRBJ2-1; clone size: .; V gene: TRBV5-4; D gene: TRBD2; CDR3 DNA: TGTGCCAGCAGCTTAACCCCGGGGGAGGGAAGCGGTGAGCAGTTCTTC; CDR3 protein: CASSLTPGEGSGEQFF
J gene: TRBJ2-2; clone size: .; V gene: TRBV7-6; D gene: TRBD1; CDR3 DNA: TGTGCCAGCAGCTCCCGTAAAGACAGGGTTGGGGAGCTGTTTTTT; CDR3 protein: CASSSRKDRVGELFF
J gene: TRBJ1-2; clone size: once; V gene: TRBV14; D gene: .; CDR3 DNA: TGTGCCAGCAGCCAAGACAGGTGGAGGTCGGGTGAGGGTGGCTACACCTTC; CDR3 protein: CASSQDRWRSGEGGYTF
J gene: TRBJ1-2; clone size: .; V gene: TRBV5-1; D gene: TRBD1; CDR3 DNA: TGCGCCAGCAGCTTGGCCACCGGGACAGGGACCTATGGCTACACCTTC; CDR3 protein: CASSLATGTGTYGYTF
J gene: TRBJ1-2; clone size: .; V gene: TRBV11-2; D gene: .; CDR3 DNA: TGTGCCAGCAGCTTAGCCCGACATTCCGGCTACACCTTC; CDR3 protein: CASSLARHSGYTF
J gene: TRBJ2-1; clone size: .; V gene: TRBV28; D gene: .; CDR3 DNA: TGTGCCAGCAGTTTTCAGGGGACAATTTCTGAGCAGTTCTTC; CDR3 protein: CASSFQGTISEQFF
J gene: TRBJ2-3; clone size: .; V gene: TRBV7-2; D gene: .; CDR3 DNA: TGTGCCAGCAGCTTAATGGTCCGGGATACGCAGTATTTT; CDR3 protein: CASSLMVRDTQYF
J gene: TRBJ2-1; clone size: .; V gene: TRBV5-1; D gene: .; CDR3 DNA: TGCGCCAGCAGCTTGGACATCTACAATGAGCAGTTCTTC; CDR3 protein: CASSLDIYNEQFF
J gene: TRBJ2-1; clone size: .; V gene: TRBV9; D gene: TRBD1; CDR3 DNA: TGTGCCAGCAGCGTAGAGGGACAGGGGTTTGATGAGCAGTTCTTC; CDR3 protein: CASSVEGQGFDEQFF
J gene: TRBJ2-7; clone size: .; V gene: TRBV5-5; D gene: TRBD2; CDR3 DNA: TGTGCCAGCAGCTTGGGAACTAGCGGGGGACTTTCCTACGAGCAGTACTTC; CDR3 protein: CASSLGTSGGLSYEQYF
J gene: TRBJ2-3; clone size: .; V gene: TRBV7-8; D gene: .; CDR3 DNA: TGTGCCAGCAGCCCGACTGGATCCACAGATACGCAGTATTTT; CDR3 protein: CASSPTGSTDTQYF
J gene: TRBJ2-5; clone size: .; V gene: TRBV9; D gene: TRBD2; CDR3 DNA: TGTGCCAGCACCCCTTTGCCGGGGGGATCGGAGACCCAGTACTTC; CDR3 protein: CASTPLPGGSETQYF
J gene: TRBJ2-1; clone size: once; V gene: TRBV27; D gene: TRBD2; CDR3 DNA: TGTGCCAGCAGTTTTAAGCGGGGACGGGAGCAGTTCTTC; CDR3 protein: CASSFKRGREQFF
J gene: TRBJ2-7; clone size: .; V gene: TRBV9; D gene: .; CDR3 DNA: TGTGCCAGCAGCGCGTCCGGGACAAATCTCCCCTACGAGCAGTACTTC; CDR3 protein: CASSASGTNLPYEQYF
J gene: TRBJ2-3; clone size: .; V gene: TRBV7-6; D gene: TRBD1; CDR3 DNA: TGTGCCAGCAGCAGCCGACAGGGGGCGTTAGATACGCAGTATTTT; CDR3 protein: CASSSRQGALDTQYF
J gene: TRBJ2-7; clone size: .; V gene: TRBV5-1; D gene: TRBD1; CDR3 DNA: TGCGCCAGCAGCTTGGGTCGGGACAGGGCTCCCCAACCTGAAAATCACCCCACCTACGAGCAGTACTTC; CDR3 protein: CASSLGRDRAPQPENHPTYEQYF
J gene: TRBJ2-1; clone size: .; V gene: TRBV5-6; D gene: TRBD1; CDR3 DNA: TGTGCCAGCACGGACAGGGGCAATGAGCAGTTCTTC; CDR3 protein: CASTDRGNEQFF
J gene: TRBJ1-2; clone size: .; V gene: TRBV4-1; D gene: .; CDR3 DNA: TGCGCCAGCAGCCAAGATGGGGGCTTTTGGGAGTATGGCTACACCTTC; CDR3 protein: CASSQDGGFWEYGYTF
J gene: TRBJ1-2; clone size: .; V gene: TRBV12-2; D gene: .; CDR3 DNA: TGTGCAAGTCGCTTAGGAAGGAAGGGGCTAAGGGATGGCTACACCTTC; CDR3 protein: CASRLGRKGLRDGYTF
J gene: TRBJ2-5; clone size: .; V gene: TRBV15; D gene: .; CDR3 DNA: TGTGCCACCAGCAGAGTAGGTCGGGGGGAGACCCAGTACTTC; CDR3 protein: CATSRVGRGETQYF
J gene: TRBJ2-3; clone size: once; V gene: TRBV9; D gene: .; CDR3 DNA: TGTGCCAGCAGCCCGCAAGCCAGGGCCATTAGCACAGATACGCAGTATTTT; CDR3 protein: CASSPQARAISTDTQYF
J gene: TRBJ2-5; clone size: .; V gene: TRBV30; D gene: TRBD2; CDR3 DNA: TGTGCCTGGAGTATAGGACTAGCGGGGGGAGGAGGGGAGACCCAGTACTTC; CDR3 protein: CAWSIGLAGGGGETQYF
J gene: TRBJ1-1; clone size: .; V gene: TRBV2; D gene: .; CDR3 DNA: TGTGCCAGCGGCAAGACAGCTCTAAGGACTGAAGCTTTCTTT; CDR3 protein: CASGKTALRTEAFF
J gene: TRBJ2-7; clone size: .; V gene: TRBV7-9; D gene: .; CDR3 DNA: TGTGCCAGCAGCTCAGTAAGCTACGAGCAGTACTTC; CDR3 protein: CASSSVSYEQYF
J gene: TRBJ1-2; clone size: .; V gene: TRBV7-9; D gene: .; CDR3 DNA: TGTGCCAGCAGCGACCAAGCGACGGCCTATGGCTACACCTTC; CDR3 protein: CASSDQATAYGYTF
J gene: TRBJ1-5; clone size: .; V gene: TRBV9; D gene: .; CDR3 DNA: TGTGCCAGCAGCGGAGGAGGCAATCAGCCCCAGCATTTT; CDR3 protein: CASSGGGNQPQHF
J gene: TRBJ1-5; clone size: .; V gene: TRBV28; D gene: .; CDR3 DNA: TGTGCCAGCAGCTCCATGCAGGGGACGTGGAATCAGCCCCAGCATTTT; CDR3 protein: CASSSMQGTWNQPQHF
J gene: TRBJ2-7; clone size: once; V gene: TRBV5-1; D gene: .; CDR3 DNA: TGCGCCAGCAGCTCCATAGGGGTAAGGGGCTACGAGCAGTACTTC; CDR3 protein: CASSSIGVRGYEQYF
J gene: TRBJ2-1; clone size: .; V gene: TRBV15; D gene: .; CDR3 DNA: TGTGCCACCAGCCAGCCAGGGGCGTCATACAATGAGCAGTTCTTC; CDR3 protein: CATSQPGASYNEQFF
J gene: TRBJ2-3; clone size: .; V gene: TRBV5-1; D gene: TRBD2; CDR3 DNA: TGCGCCAGCAGCCCTGGGGGGGGGTTGACAGATACGCAGTATTTT; CDR3 protein: CASSPGGGLTDTQYF
J gene: TRBJ2-7; clone size: once; V gene: TRBV6-1; D gene: TRBD1; CDR3 DNA: TGTGCCAGCATGGGGACAGGCCCCTCCGGTTACGAGCAGTACTTC; CDR3 protein: CASMGTGPSGYEQYF
J gene: TRBJ2-7; clone size: .; V gene: TRBV7-2; D gene: TRBD1; CDR3 DNA: TGTGCCAGCAGCCCCGGACAGGGGTTCGAGCAGTACTTC; CDR3 protein: CASSPGQGFEQYF
J gene: TRBJ2-7; clone size: .; V gene: TRBV9; D gene: .; CDR3 DNA: TGTGCCAGCAGCGTAGAGGACACCCCTACCTACGAGCAGTACTTC; CDR3 protein: CASSVEDTPTYEQYF
J gene: TRBJ2-2; clone size: .; V gene: TRBV21-1; D gene: .; CDR3 DNA: TGTGCCAGCAGCAAAGGGCGGGCAGAGCATACCGGGGAGCTGTTTTTT; CDR3 protein: CASSKGRAEHTGELFF
J gene: TRBJ2-5; clone size: .; V gene: TRBV7-9; D gene: TRBD2; CDR3 DNA: TGTGCCAGCAGCTTTGCTACTAGCGGGGGGGCCGGGGAGACCCAGTACTTC; CDR3 protein: CASSFATSGGAGETQYF
J gene: TRBJ1-2; clone size: .; V gene: TRBV28; D gene: .; CDR3 DNA: TGTGCCAGCAGCCGACAGTTTAACTATGGCTACACCTTC; CDR3 protein: CASSRQFNYGYTF
J gene: TRBJ1-2; clone size: .; V gene: TRBV7-2; D gene: .; CDR3 DNA: TGTGCCAGCAGCCGACAGGCGGCGAGTAGTAACTATGGCTACACCTTC; CDR3 protein: CASSRQAASSNYGYTF
J gene: TRBJ1-5; clone size: many; V gene: TRBV6-4; D gene: .; CDR3 DNA: TGTGCCAGCAGTGAGGACACCAATCAGCCCCAGCATTTT; CDR3 protein: CASSEDTNQPQHF
J gene: TRBJ2-7; clone size: .; V gene: TRBV7-9; D gene: TRBD1; CDR3 DNA: TGTGCCAGCAGGGGGACAGGGCCCTACGAGCAGTACTTC; CDR3 protein: CASRGTGPYEQYF
J gene: TRBJ2-3; clone size: .; V gene: TRBV4-3; D gene: TRBD2; CDR3 DNA: TGCGCCAGCAGCCAAGAGGGGCGGGGGGGGGATTTTCTCGATACGCAGTATTTT; CDR3 protein: CASSQEGRGGDFLDTQYF
J gene: TRBJ1-2; clone size: .; V gene: TRBV2; D gene: .; CDR3 DNA: TGTGCCAGCAGGAGGGAGGGATCGTATGGCTACACCTTC; CDR3 protein: CASRREGSYGYTF
J gene: TRBJ2-1; clone size: .; V gene: TRBV29-1; D gene: .; CDR3 DNA: TGCAGCGCCCTGAGCTCCTACAATGAGCAGTTCTTC; CDR3 protein: CSALSSYNEQFF
J gene: TRBJ2-7; clone size: .; V gene: TRBV5-6; D gene: .; CDR3 DNA: TGTGCCAGCAGCTTTCAGGATTACGAGCAGTACTTC; CDR3 protein: CASSFQDYEQYF
J gene: TRBJ2-3; clone size: .; V gene: TRBV25-1; D gene: .; CDR3 DNA: TGTGCCAGCAGTGAATATAGGGGATTCACAGATACGCAGTATTTT; CDR3 protein: CASSEYRGFTDTQYF
J gene: TRBJ1-4; clone size: .; V gene: TRBV4-1; D gene: .; CDR3 DNA: TGCGCCAGCAGCCAAGATCCCCGGGTTGGTGAAAAACTGTTTTTT; CDR3 protein: CASSQDPRVGEKLFF
J gene: TRBJ2-7; clone size: few; V gene: TRBV6-1; D gene: TRBD2; CDR3 DNA: TGTGCCAGCAGTGAGCACCCCGAGCTACTAGCGGCAGATGACGAGCAGTACTTC; CDR3 protein: CASSEHPELLAADDEQYF
J gene: TRBJ2-5; clone size: once; V gene: TRBV7-3; D gene: .; CDR3 DNA: TGTGCCAGCAGCTTAAATAAGGGGCAAGAGACCCAGTACTTC; CDR3 protein: CASSLNKGQETQYF
J gene: TRBJ1-6; clone size: .; V gene: TRBV13; D gene: .; CDR3 DNA: TGTGCCAGCAGCTTAGGGTCATCTTCACCCCTCCACTTT; CDR3 protein: CASSLGSSSPLHF
J gene: TRBJ2-7; clone size: .; V gene: TRBV7-9; D gene: .; CDR3 DNA: TGTGCCAGCAGCTTAGCGATGACAGCCTACGAGCAGTACTTC; CDR3 protein: CASSLAMTAYEQYF
J gene: TRBJ2-1; clone size: .; V gene: TRBV7-2; D gene: .; CDR3 DNA: TGTGCCAGCAGCTCGACCCTGACCGGGAATGAGCAGTTCTTC; CDR3 protein: CASSSTLTGNEQFF
J gene: TRBJ1-1; clone size: once; V gene: TRBV7-3; D gene: TRBD1; CDR3 DNA: TGTGCCAGCAGCTCCACAGGGGACAGCACTGAAGCTTTCTTT; CDR3 protein: CASSSTGDSTEAFF
J gene: TRBJ1-3; clone size: .; V gene: TRBV28; D gene: .; CDR3 DNA: TGTGCCAGCATCCCTGGAGAGACTGGAAACACCATATATTTT; CDR3 protein: CASIPGETGNTIYF
J gene: TRBJ2-3; clone size: .; V gene: TRBV6-5; D gene: .; CDR3 DNA: TGTGCCAGCAGTTTGGGCTACAGGGCAGATACGCAGTATTTT; CDR3 protein: CASSLGYRADTQYF
J gene: TRBJ1-6; clone size: .; V gene: TRBV6-5; D gene: TRBD1; CDR3 DNA: TGTGCCAGCAGACCCCCCACAGGGGGAAATTCACCCCTCCACTTT; CDR3 protein: CASRPPTGGNSPLHF
J gene: TRBJ1-4; clone size: .; V gene: TRBV5-1; D gene: .; CDR3 DNA: TGCGCCAGCAGCCCTACTCCCGAGGAAAAACTGTTTTTT; CDR3 protein: CASSPTPEEKLFF
J gene: TRBJ2-7; clone size: .; V gene: TRBV7-7; D gene: TRBD1; CDR3 DNA: TGTGCTAGCATCCGGGACAGGCCGGCCTACGAGCAGTACTTC; CDR3 protein: CASIRDRPAYEQYF
J gene: TRBJ2-2; clone size: .; V gene: TRBV27; D gene: TRBD1; CDR3 DNA: TGTGCCACCTTGACAGGGGGGGGCACCGGGGAGCTGTTTTTT; CDR3 protein: CATLTGGGTGELFF
J gene: TRBJ1-3; clone size: .; V gene: TRBV28; D gene: .; CDR3 DNA: TGTGCCAGCAGGACAGGATCGGTTGGAAACACCATATATTTT; CDR3 protein: CASRTGSVGNTIYF